This T cell receptor beta chain is from a study of response to subunit inactivated influenza vaccine. The sample holds a few counts of this clonotype. From the RT-PCR reads, TCRdb called clonotypes with MiXCR, one entry per CDR3 protein. The data show under 200,000 distinct CDR3 sequences, around 12% seen once. The same data also contributed to another study, on T cells expressing NK-cell markers. That source notes: TCR beta libraries carry UMIs added by 5'RACE template switching. Among the eight sequenced donors, seven tested HCMV-seropositive and one tested seronegative. A range of about 1.0-7.0% of CD8+ T cells consisted of dominant NKG2C+ clonotypes in more than five donors. These clonotypes, the leaders elsewhere, also led the CD3+CD56-NKG2C+ fraction in several donors. HCMV specificity of the expanded NKG2C+ T cell clones was not established.

This specimen was CD8+ T cells sorted from PBMCs, taken roughly 13 days after vaccination. The clonotype comes from a man aged 45-65 years who received an inactivated influenza vaccine.

CDR3 amino acids: CASSEEWDGYQPQHF. Here the CDR3 DNA reads TGTGCCAGCAGTGAAGAATGGGACGGCTATCAGCCCCAGCATTTT. The chain has TRBV6-1 and TRBJ1-5; D is perhaps TRBD1 (5 bases). This CDR3 spans 15 amino acids. Trimming stripped 1 base from V and 5 bases from J, with 12 bases between. Germline CDR1 is MNHNS and CDR2 is SASEGT.